This entry describes one T cell receptor beta chain. This clonotype was detected many times. The specificity of this receptor is unknown. Base quality data are lacking; no much larger clone is found one base away. The source of the sample is a study of T cells in Graves' hyperthyroidism and ophthalmopathy (dated by TCRdb to the late 2010s). As for the study more broadly: Peripheral blood was collected at initial diagnosis, before any treatment. An independent validation cohort of under 20 hyperthyroidism patients and 17 patients who later progressed to ophthalmopathy tested prospective prediction of ophthalmopathy. The study also compared thyroid tissue and blood T-cell repertoires from 5 to 7 Graves' hyperthyroidism patients. TCR Vbeta CDR3 sequencing of roughly 140 peripheral blood samples (under 45 ophthalmopathy, 75 to 85 hyperthyroidism and about 17 progressor patients) is reported in the paper. Following sampling, methimazole starting at 30 mg daily was given to hyperthyroidism patients, and high-dose intravenous methylprednisolone was given to ophthalmopathy patients. The 95 to 100 discovery patients were randomly divided into training and test sets at a 7:3 ratio. To identify TCR V-J signatures that set the groups apart, the researchers used a discovery cohort of 100 patients, made up of 43 with Graves' ophthalmopathy and some 56 with stable Graves' hyperthyroidism.

The CDR3 runs 13 residues from the cysteine to the phenylalanine. CDR3 DNA only is kept here, 39 bases in frame from base 1. V lost 5 bases and J lost 2 bases; the stretch between them is 9 bases long. The germline V gene encodes CDR1 GTSNPN and CDR2 SVGIG (reference sequence). The TCR beta CDR3 regions were amplified from RNA transcripts. The TCR CDR3 was subjected to a first round of RT-PCR using the HTBI primer set and the Qiagen OneStep RT-PCR kit. Libraries were constructed in a second round of multiplex PCR, after which size selection and purification were carried out. Libraries were sequenced paired-end with 100 bp reads on an Illumina HiSeq2000. The original methods were these. SOAPnuke was used to process the raw data, with reads discarded if the reads contained adapters or uncalled bases, had a mean Phred below 15, or lacked an exact constant-primer or identifier match. High-quality paired reads were merged using COPE v1.2.5, and each unique nucleotide sequence was defined as a clonotype. MiTCR v1.1 was used to align clonotypes to the IMGT TRBV, TRBD and TRBJ reference segments. Analysis was restricted to V-J combinations with a frequency above 0.0001, which covered 98% to 99.2% of repertoires. A TCS score was defined as the ratio of F50 (clonal expansion) to E x V (chaos), with BLOSUM62-based TCRdist applied between CDR3 peptides within each V-J. Welch's t-statistics and random forest reduced fewer than 600 V-J features to fewer than 15, which were used in a naive Bayes classifier (R e1071). TCRdb handled the public reads itself, with Q25 trimming in fastp and clone calling in MiXCR, and kept productive beta chains. Here each entry gathers all rows of one CDR3 protein and keeps the most common genes and DNA. TCRdb's processing, not the study's, gives the V and J calls here. Recorded for this sample are 380,000 or so distinct CDR3 sequences; around 14% of them occurred a single time. The ten largest clonotypes hold 20% to 25% of the sample.

Stable Graves' hyperthyroidism was defined as the absence of progression to ophthalmopathy over 18 months of follow-up. Hyperthyroidism patients were aged 18 to 65 years and newly diagnosed, with disease duration of less than 2 months. Exclusion was applied to patients with uncontrolled infections, other autoimmune diseases, pregnancy or lactation. Diagnoses relied on clinical symptoms, serum thyroxine and TRAb, thyroid ultrasound and orbital computed tomography. PBMCs were separated from roughly 10 ml of fresh peripheral blood using Ficoll-Paque density gradient centrifugation. Trizol reagent was used to extract total RNA, and RNA quality was then checked on an Agilent 2100 Bioanalyzer. Study-wide findings and limitations: In validation, the model predicted progression to ophthalmopathy with approximately 71% sensitivity and around 72% specificity, a median of about 6.7 months before onset. No statistical method was used to set the sample size in advance, and investigators knew the group allocation. Blood samples also contained most of the expanded thyroid clonotypes (frequency above 0.001), which suggests that blood repertoires may reflect thyroid immune responses. In cross-validation, a model built on a 13 V-J signature told ophthalmopathy apart from stable hyperthyroidism with approximately 91% sensitivity and around 81% specificity, and in testing the same model reached 80%/75%.

The chain joins TRBV30 to TRBJ2-2; there is no confident call for the D gene. The source of this sequence is a woman aged 25 to 39 with Graves' hyperthyroidism. The material sequenced was blood. The sequence in DNA is TGTGCCTGGGAACAGCCTAACACCGGGGAGCTGTTTTTT. This is translated as CAWEQPNTGELFF. Where the CDR3 stops, the reference TRBV30 and TRBJ2-2 genes take over; the full variable domain is SQTIHQWPATLVQPVGSPLSLECTVEGTSNPNLYWYRQAAGRGLQLLFYSVGIGQISSEVPQNLSASRPQDRQFILSSKKLLLSDSGFYLCAWEQPNTGELFFGEGSRLTVL.